The subject of this entry is one TCR beta chain. Its antigen remains unknown. The sample is drawn from a study of CD8+ T cells in alopecia areata. Background on the study: Once tofacitinib had been taken for 6 to 18 months, 6 months off drug followed. Study findings and constraints: Affected scalp, especially in alopecia totalis/universalis, had a higher clonality than normal scalp did.

Germline V lookup: CDR1 MDHEN, CDR2 SYDVKM. This CDR3 spans 13 amino acids. V gave up 5 bases and J gave up 4 bases, with 9 bases separating them. In alopecia areata patients, both lesional scalp punch biopsies and peripheral blood were collected. PBMCs were stained for CD3, CD4 and CD8, and CD4+ and CD8+ T cells were sorted. In each case, RNA was isolated and then reverse transcribed into cDNA as the sequencing template. Data came from immunoSEQ multiplex PCR; TCRdb stores just in-frame clones and leaves some out. The sample carries 45,000 to 70,000 clones, 90% to 97% recorded once. The J gene is TRBJ1-5, the V gene TRBV28; possible D gene TRBD1, 5 bases. This clonotype was obtained from a human donor with alopecia areata. This specimen was CD8+ T cells sorted from blood, taken at week 0. The CDR3 spells CASSRSGNQPQHF. The DNA of the CDR3 is TGTGCCAGCAGTCGATCAGGGAATCAGCCCCAGCATTTT.